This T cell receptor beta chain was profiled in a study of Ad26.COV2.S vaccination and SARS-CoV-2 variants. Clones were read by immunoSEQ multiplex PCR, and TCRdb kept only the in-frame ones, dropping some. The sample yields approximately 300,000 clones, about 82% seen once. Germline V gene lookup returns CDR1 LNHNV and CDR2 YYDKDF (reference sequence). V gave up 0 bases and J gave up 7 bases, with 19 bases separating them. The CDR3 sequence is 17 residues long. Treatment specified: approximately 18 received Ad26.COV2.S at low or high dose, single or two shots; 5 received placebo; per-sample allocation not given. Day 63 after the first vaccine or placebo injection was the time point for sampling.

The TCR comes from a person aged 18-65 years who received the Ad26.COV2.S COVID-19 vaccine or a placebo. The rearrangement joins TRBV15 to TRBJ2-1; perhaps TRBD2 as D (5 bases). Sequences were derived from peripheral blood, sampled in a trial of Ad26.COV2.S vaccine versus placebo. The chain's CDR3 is CATSRDRGGGSGNEQFF. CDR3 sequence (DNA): TGTGCCACCAGCAGAGATCGTGGAGGTGGTTCGGGGAATGAGCAGTTCTTC. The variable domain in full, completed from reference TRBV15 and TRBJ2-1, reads DAMVIQNPRYQVTQFGKPVTLSCSQTLNHNVMYWYQQKSSQAPKLLFHYYDKDFNNEADTPDNFQSRRPNTSFCFLDIRSPGLGDTAMYLCATSRDRGGGSGNEQFFGPGTRLTVL.